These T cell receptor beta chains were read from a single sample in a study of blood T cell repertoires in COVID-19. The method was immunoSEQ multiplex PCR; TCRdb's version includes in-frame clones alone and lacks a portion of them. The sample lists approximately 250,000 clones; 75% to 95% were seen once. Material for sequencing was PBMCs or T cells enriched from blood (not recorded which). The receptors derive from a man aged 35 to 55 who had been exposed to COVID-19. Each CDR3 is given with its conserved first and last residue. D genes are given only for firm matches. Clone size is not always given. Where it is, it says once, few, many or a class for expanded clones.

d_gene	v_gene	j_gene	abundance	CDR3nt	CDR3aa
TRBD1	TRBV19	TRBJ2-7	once	TGTGCCAGTAGTGACAGGACAGGCTACGAGCAGTACTTC	CASSDRTGYEQYF
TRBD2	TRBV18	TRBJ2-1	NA	TGTGCCAGCTCACCTGGACTAGCGGGAGCCAACAATGAGCAGTTCTTC	CASSPGLAGANNEQFF
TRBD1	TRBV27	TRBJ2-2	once	TGTGCCAGCAGTTCCCGGGACAGGGGGAACACCGGGGAGCTGTTTTTT	CASSSRDRGNTGELFF
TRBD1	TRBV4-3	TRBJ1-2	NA	TGCGCCAGCAGCCAAGGACAGGGACTCAATGGCTACACCTTC	CASSQGQGLNGYTF
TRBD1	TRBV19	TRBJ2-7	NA	TGTGCCAGTAGCCCCCCGGGACAGGGGAGCTCCTACGAGCAGTACTTC	CASSPPGQGSSYEQYF
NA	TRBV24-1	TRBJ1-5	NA	TGTGCCACCAGTTCCCTCCGGTCCAATCAGCCCCAGCATTTT	CATSSLRSNQPQHF
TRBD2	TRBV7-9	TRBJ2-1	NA	TGTGCCAGCAACATAATAGCGGGGTTCGATGAGCAGTTCTTC	CASNIIAGFDEQFF
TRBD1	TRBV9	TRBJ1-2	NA	TGTGCCAGCAGCGTCCGGGACAGGGATGGCTCTGGCTACACCTTC	CASSVRDRDGSGYTF
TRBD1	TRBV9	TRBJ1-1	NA	TGTGCCAGCAGCGTAGCGGACAGGGGGACATCGGGCACTGAAGCTTTCTTT	CASSVADRGTSGTEAFF
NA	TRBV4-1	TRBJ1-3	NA	TGCGCCAGCAGCCAAGAACGATGGGGACTCCACTCTGGAAACACCATATATTTT	CASSQERWGLHSGNTIYF
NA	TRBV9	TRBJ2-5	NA	TGTGCCAGCAGCGTAGCTACGGGGGATTCTGGGGAGACCCAGTACTTC	CASSVATGDSGETQYF
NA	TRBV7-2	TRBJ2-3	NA	TGTGCCAGCAGCTTAAGTATAGGGAGGGATACGCAGTATTTT	CASSLSIGRDTQYF
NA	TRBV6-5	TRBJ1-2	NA	TGTGCCAGCAGTTACTCGGGGCAGGCTAGTGGGGGCTACACCTTC	CASSYSGQASGGYTF
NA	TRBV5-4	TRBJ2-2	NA	TGTGCCAGCAGCTTGGTCCGGGGGGCATACACCGGGGAGCTGTTTTTT	CASSLVRGAYTGELFF
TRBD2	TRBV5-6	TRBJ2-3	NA	TGTGCCAGCAGCTTGAGGGCTAGCGGGAGAGCAGATACGCAGTATTTT	CASSLRASGRADTQYF
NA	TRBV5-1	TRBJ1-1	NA	TGCGCCAGCAGCGTTCAGGAATGGTTCGACACTGAAGCTTTCTTT	CASSVQEWFDTEAFF
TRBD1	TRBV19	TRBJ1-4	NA	TGTGCCAGCTCGTGGACAGGGTGGGGCGAAAAACTGTTTTTT	CASSWTGWGEKLFF
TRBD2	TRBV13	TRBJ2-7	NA	TGTGCCAGCAGCTCACGGACTAGCGGGAGAATACCCGAGCAGTACTTC	CASSSRTSGRIPEQYF
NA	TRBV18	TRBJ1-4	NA	TGTGCCAGCTCACCACAAACGGGGAGGGAAAAACTGTTTTTT	CASSPQTGREKLFF
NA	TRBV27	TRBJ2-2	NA	TGTGCCAGCTCATACACCGGGGAGCTGTTTTTT	CASSYTGELFF
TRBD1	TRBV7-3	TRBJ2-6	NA	TGTGCCAGCAGCTCGGGACAGGGGGCGCGTGGGGCCAACGTCCTGACTTTC	CASSSGQGARGANVLTF
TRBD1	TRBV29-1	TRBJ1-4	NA	TGCAGCGCCCGGACAGGAGAAAAACTGTTTTTT	CSARTGEKLFF
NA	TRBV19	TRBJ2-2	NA	TGTGCCAGTAGTATATTCGGGAATCGGGCTAGCGTGATTCCCGGGGAGCTGTTTTTT	CASSIFGNRASVIPGELFF
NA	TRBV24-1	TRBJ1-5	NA	TGTGCCACCAGTGCGGAGCCTAATCAGCCCCAGCATTTT	CATSAEPNQPQHF
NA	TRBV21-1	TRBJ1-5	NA	TGTGCCAGCAGCAAAGCGCTTTGTATAGGACTCCCTTCTTGTCAGCCCCAGCATTTT	CASSKALCIGLPSCQPQHF
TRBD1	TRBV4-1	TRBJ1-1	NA	TGCGCCAGCAGCCCAGTAACAGGGGTTGTTAACACTGAAGCTTTCTTT	CASSPVTGVVNTEAFF
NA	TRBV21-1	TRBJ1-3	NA	TGTGCCAGCAGAGGGCCCGGGACACTCTCTGGAAACACCATATATTTT	CASRGPGTLSGNTIYF
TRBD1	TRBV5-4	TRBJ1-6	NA	TGTGCCAGCAGCCCGACAGGGGGGGGGAATTCACCCCTCCACTTT	CASSPTGGGNSPLHF
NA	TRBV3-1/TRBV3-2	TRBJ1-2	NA	TGTGCCAGCAGCCCCGTTGAGGGAAATGATGGCTACACCTTC	CASSPVEGNDGYTF
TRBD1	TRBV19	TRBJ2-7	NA	TGTGCCAGTAGTTTGCAGACAGGGGGCAAGTACGAGCAGTACTTC	CASSLQTGGKYEQYF
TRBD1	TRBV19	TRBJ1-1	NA	TGTGCCAGTACGGACAGGGCGAACACTGAAGCTTTCTTT	CASTDRANTEAFF
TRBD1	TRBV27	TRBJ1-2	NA	TGTGCCAGCAGTCCCACACCGCGACAGGGTGATGGCTACACCTTC	CASSPTPRQGDGYTF
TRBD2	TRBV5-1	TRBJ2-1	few	TGCGCCAGCAGCCGTAGCGGGCACGGGAATGAGCAGTTCTTC	CASSRSGHGNEQFF
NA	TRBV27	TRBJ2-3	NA	TGTGCCAGCAGTCTAAACCAAGATACGCAGTATTTT	CASSLNQDTQYF
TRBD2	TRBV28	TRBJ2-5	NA	TGTGCCAGCACCGCATCCTGGGAGGGAGGATTTAAAGAGACCCAGTACTTC	CASTASWEGGFKETQYF
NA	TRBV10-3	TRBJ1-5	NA	TGTGCCATCAGTGAGGGAGACCCGGCGGTATCTCAGCCCCAGCATTTT	CAISEGDPAVSQPQHF
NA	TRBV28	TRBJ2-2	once	TGTGCCAGCAGTTCTAGCGTCACCGGGGAGCTGTTTTTT	CASSSSVTGELFF
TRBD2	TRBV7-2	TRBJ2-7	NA	TGTGCCAGCAGGTTAGCGGGCGGGTCGAAAGAGCAGTACTTC	CASRLAGGSKEQYF
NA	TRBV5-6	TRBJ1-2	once	TGTGCCAGCAGCTTGTTGGGAGGCGGAGGCTATGGCTACACCTTC	CASSLLGGGGYGYTF
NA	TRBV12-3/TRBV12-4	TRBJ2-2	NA	TGTGCCAGCAGTTTTAGGGGTTCCGGGGAGCTGTTTTTT	CASSFRGSGELFF
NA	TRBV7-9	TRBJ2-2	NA	TGTGCCAGCGGTTATAGCTCCAACACCGGGGAGCTGTTTTTT	CASGYSSNTGELFF
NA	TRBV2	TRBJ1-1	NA	TGTGCCAGAGAAAGACAGCGGAACACTGAAGCTTTCTTT	CARERQRNTEAFF
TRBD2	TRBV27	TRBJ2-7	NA	TGTGCCAGCAGTTTCCTAGCGGGAGATTACTACGAGCAGTACTTC	CASSFLAGDYYEQYF
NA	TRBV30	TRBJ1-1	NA	TGTGCCTGGAGCCCGTCTTTCTTCTTT	CAWSPSFFF
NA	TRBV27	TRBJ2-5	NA	TGTGCCAGCAGTAAATACAGGGTCGAGACCCAGTACTTC	CASSKYRVETQYF
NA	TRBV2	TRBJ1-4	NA	TGTGCCAGCAATCCGGGAGTGACTAATGAAAAACTGTTTTTT	CASNPGVTNEKLFF
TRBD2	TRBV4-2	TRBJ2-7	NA	TGTGCCAGCAGCCAAGAAGTAGGACAGGGTTTAGCGGGAGGCGACGAGCAGTACTTC	CASSQEVGQGLAGGDEQYF